The 7 T cell receptor beta chains given below trace back to one sample, sequenced in a study of shared clonotypes between healthy human individuals. Sequencing was performed with immunoSEQ multiplex PCR; in TCRdb, only in-frame clones are kept and a portion is missing. This table holds some 2.3 million clones, about 92% found once. Sequenced sample: naive CD4+ T cells from PBMCs. Subset denoted: CD45RA+ positively selected. These receptors were collected from a man younger than 35 in good health. Some clones in this sample may be carry-over from other donors' samples.

The chain recombines TRBV11-3 with TRBJ2-5, with 9 bases identical to TRBD2. Per the germline V gene, CDR1 is SGHNT and CDR2 is YENEEA. The J segment lost 7 bases and the V segment lost 5 bases, leaving 8 bases of the junction unmatched. This CDR3 comprises 14 residues. CDR3 in amino acids: CASSPLGSGGTQYF. CDR3 in DNA: TGTGCCAGCAGCCCCCTCGGTAGCGGGGGGACCCAGTACTTC.

The sample holds a few counts of this clone. The V gene is TRBV9, the J gene TRBJ2-2, with 7 bases matching TRBD2. The J segment lost 5 bases and the V segment lost 3 bases, leaving 10 bases of the junction unmatched. Germline loops: CDR1 SGDLS, CDR2 YYNGEE. The CDR3 is made up of 16 amino acids. CDR3 protein: CASSEGGRDRTGELFF. The CDR3, as DNA: TGTGCCAGCAGCGAGGGAGGGAGAGATCGAACCGGGGAGCTGTTTTTT.

This chain connects TRBV5-6 to TRBJ2-7; 8 bases map to TRBD2. This CDR3 has 14 amino acids. The germline gives CDR1 SGHDT, CDR2 YYEEEE. J lost 4 bases, V lost 4 bases, and 7 bases had no gene match. CDR3 sequence reads: CASSRPSGRYEQYF. The CDR3 coding sequence is TGTGCCAGCAGCCGCCCGAGCGGGAGATACGAGCAGTACTTC.

The chain joins TRBV9 to TRBJ2-3; TRBD2 matches at 9 bases. CDR1 and CDR2 (germline): SGDLS, YYNGEE. This CDR3 contains 17 residues. The V and J ends lost 4 bases and 6 bases, in that order; junction bases with no gene match: 15. The CDR3 protein is CASSPSSGLARADTQYF. The CDR3 DNA follows: TGTGCCAGCAGCCCATCCTCTGGACTAGCGCGGGCGGATACGCAGTATTTT.

The chain links TRBV6-5 to TRBJ2-7, with D possibly being TRBD1 or TRBD2 (5 bases each). The germline V gene encodes CDR1 MNHEY and CDR2 SVGAGI. The CDR3 spans 13 residues. The ends were cut back, 6 bases at V and 3 bases at J, with 12 bases in the middle. Here the CDR3 DNA reads TGTGCCAGCAGACCGGGGCAAATCTACGAGCAGTACTTC. This translates into CASRPGQIYEQYF.

This chain joins TRBV9 and TRBJ2-7, with 13 bases matching TRBD2. The ends lost 3 bases at V and 3 bases at J; junction bases unmatched: 15. The CDR3 spans 19 residues. Germline CDR1 SGDLS, CDR2 YYNGEE. CDR3 nucleotides: TGTGCCAGCAGCGCCGAGAAAGGACTAGCGGGAGAAGGGGACTACGAGCAGTACTTC. Protein product: CASSAEKGLAGEGDYEQYF.

The chain joins TRBV5-1 to TRBJ2-7, with D perhaps TRBD1 (6 bases). This CDR3 region has 17 residues. The V and J ends lost 4 bases and 0 bases respectively, with 20 bases between them. CDR1 is SGHRS, CDR2 YFSETQ, per germline. CDR3 sequence reads: CASSPQQGSSSSYEQYF. The CDR3 nucleotides read TGCGCCAGCAGCCCCCAACAGGGCAGCTCAAGCTCCTACGAGCAGTACTTC. Full variable domain (remainder filled in from reference TRBV5-1 and TRBJ2-7): KAGVTQTPRYLIKTRGQQVTLSCSPISGHRSVSWYQQTPGQGLQFLFEYFSETQRNKGNFPGRFSGRQFSNSRSEMNVSTLELGDSALYLCASSPQQGSSSSYEQYFGPGTRLTVT.